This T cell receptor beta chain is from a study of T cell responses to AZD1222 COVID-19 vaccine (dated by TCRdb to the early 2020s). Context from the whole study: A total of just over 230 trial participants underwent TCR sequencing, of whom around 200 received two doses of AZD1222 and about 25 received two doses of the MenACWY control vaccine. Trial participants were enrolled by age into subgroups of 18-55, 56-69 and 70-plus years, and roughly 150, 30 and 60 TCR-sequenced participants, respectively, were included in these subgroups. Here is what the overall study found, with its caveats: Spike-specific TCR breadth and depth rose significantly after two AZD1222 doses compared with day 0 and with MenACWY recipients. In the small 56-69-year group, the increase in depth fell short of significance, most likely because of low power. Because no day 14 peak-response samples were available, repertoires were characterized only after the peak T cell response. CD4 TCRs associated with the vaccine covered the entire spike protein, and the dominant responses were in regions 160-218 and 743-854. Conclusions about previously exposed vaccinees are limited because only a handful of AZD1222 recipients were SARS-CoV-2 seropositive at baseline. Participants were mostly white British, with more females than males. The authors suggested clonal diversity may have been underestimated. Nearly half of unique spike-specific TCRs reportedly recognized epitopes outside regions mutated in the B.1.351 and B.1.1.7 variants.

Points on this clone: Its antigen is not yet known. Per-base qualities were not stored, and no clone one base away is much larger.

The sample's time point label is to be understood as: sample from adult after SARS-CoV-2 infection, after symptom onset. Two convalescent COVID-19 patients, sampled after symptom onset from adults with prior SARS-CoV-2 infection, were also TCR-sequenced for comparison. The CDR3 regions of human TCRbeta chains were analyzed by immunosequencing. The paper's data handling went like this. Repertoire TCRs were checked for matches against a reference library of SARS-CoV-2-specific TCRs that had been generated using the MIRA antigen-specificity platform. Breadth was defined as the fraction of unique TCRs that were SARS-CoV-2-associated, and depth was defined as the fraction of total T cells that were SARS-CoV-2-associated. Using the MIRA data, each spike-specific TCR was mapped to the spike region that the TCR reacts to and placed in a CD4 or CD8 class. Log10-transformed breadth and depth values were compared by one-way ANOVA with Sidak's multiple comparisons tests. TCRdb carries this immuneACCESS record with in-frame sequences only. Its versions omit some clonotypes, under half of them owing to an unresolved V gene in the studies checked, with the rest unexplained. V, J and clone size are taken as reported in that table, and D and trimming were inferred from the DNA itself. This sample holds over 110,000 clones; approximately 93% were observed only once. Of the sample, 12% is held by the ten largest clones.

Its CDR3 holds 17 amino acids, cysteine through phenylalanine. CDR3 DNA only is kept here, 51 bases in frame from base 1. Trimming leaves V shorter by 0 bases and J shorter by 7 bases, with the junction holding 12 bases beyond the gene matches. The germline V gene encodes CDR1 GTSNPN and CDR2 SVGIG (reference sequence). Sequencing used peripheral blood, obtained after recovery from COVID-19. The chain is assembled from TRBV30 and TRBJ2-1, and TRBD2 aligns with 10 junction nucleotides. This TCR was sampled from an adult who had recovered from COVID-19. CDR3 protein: CAWSVSPLAGAGNEQFF. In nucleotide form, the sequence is TGTGCCTGGAGTGTAAGCCCGCTAGCGGGAGCTGGTAATGAGCAGTTCTTC.